Sequencing of this T cell receptor beta chain was carried out in a study of T-cell reconstitution after alpha-beta-depleted transplantation in children. Study-level results: Some patients showed high day-60 TCRbeta diversity, which derived from surviving recipient T cells and thymic progenitors. T-cell numbers and diversity one year post-transplant derived largely from freshly generated T cells. Reportedly, only several hundred clones from non-depleted graft cells drove alpha-beta T-cell counts at about two months.

Points on this clonotype: Its matching antigen is unknown.

With 2 bases clipped from V and 9 bases from J, the junction kept 12 bases outside the gene matches. CDR1 and CDR2 (germline): SQVTM, ANQGSEA. The CDR3 runs 15 residues. Unique molecular identifiers were used to barcode this TCRbeta library. MiXCR, applied by TCRdb to the PCR reads, yields one record per CDR3 protein. This table has 700,000 to 850,000 distinct CDR3 sequences, 15% to 20% appearing once. The specimen was PBMCs, mostly from graft donor cells, collected 360 days after TCRalphabeta/CD19-depleted stem cell transplant. The gene calls are TRBV29-1 and TRBJ2-1; 8 bases map to TRBD1. The receptor comes from a male patient younger than 18 who had a stem cell transplant for acute lymphoblastic leukemia, so the T cells may come from the graft donor. The CDR3 loop is CSVEHSDRAYVEQFF. The CDR3, as DNA: TGCAGCGTTGAACATTCGGACAGGGCTTATGTTGAGCAGTTCTTC.